This entry lists 30 T cell receptor beta chains sequenced from one sample in a study of blood T cell repertoires in COVID-19. Sequencing was performed with immunoSEQ multiplex PCR; in TCRdb, only in-frame clones are kept and a portion is missing. The sample consists of about 230,000 clones, about four fifths of them appearing once. The specimen was peripheral blood. Source of these receptors: a woman of 80 years or more with COVID-19, enrolled during active disease.

CDR3 sequence: CASSRLRDRGNTEAFF. Here the CDR3 DNA reads TGTGCCAGCAGCCGCCTTAGGGACAGGGGAAACACTGAAGCTTTCTTT. The chain joins TRBV7-9 to TRBJ1-1; 10 bases align to TRBD1. The CDR3 sequence is 16 residues long. After removal of 5 bases from V and 2 bases from J, the junction contained 8 bases not matched to a gene. CDR1 SEHNR and CDR2 FQNEAQ come from the germline V gene (reference sequence).

The chain links TRBV5-1 to TRBJ2-1; 11 nucleotides agree with TRBD2. CDR1 is SGHRS and CDR2 is YFSETQ in the germline V gene. The J segment lost 7 bases and the V segment lost 4 bases, leaving 10 bases of the junction unmatched. The CDR3 extends over 16 amino acids. This chain's CDR3 is CASSPKLAGVQNEQFF. CDR3 sequence (DNA): TGCGCCAGCAGCCCTAAACTAGCGGGAGTTCAAAATGAGCAGTTCTTC.

The genes are TRBV7-9 and TRBJ1-1; TRBD1 aligns across 7 bases. The germline CDR1 and CDR2 sequences are SEHNR and FQNEAQ (reference sequence). The V gene end was trimmed by 11 bases and the J gene end by 11 bases; junction bases not matched to a gene: 17. There are 13 residues in the CDR3. The CDR3 region is CASFSQGIGVAFF. The CDR3, as DNA: TGTGCCTCCTTTTCACAGGGGATAGGAGTGGCTTTCTTT.

In regard to this clone: This may stem from a read error, because a much larger clone lies one nucleotide away. At the DNA level, this CDR3 is encoded by other sequences in the same sample as well. V usage is TRBV5-1 and J usage is TRBJ2-7; TRBD2 matches 9 bases. CDR1 is SGHRS, CDR2 YFSETQ, per germline. This CDR3 comprises 14 residues. V lost 4 bases, J lost 0 bases, and 2 bases stayed unmatched. The CDR3 DNA sequence: TGCGCCAGCAGCCTGACTAGCGGCTCCTACGAGCAGTACTTC. It specifies CASSLTSGSYEQYF.

In DNA form, the CDR3 reads TGCGCCAGCACCCGACAGGGAGTGGGGAACACTGAAGCTTTCTTT. This encodes CASTRQGVGNTEAFF. This chain links TRBV10-2 with TRBJ1-1, with 7 nucleotides matching TRBD1. CDR3 length equals 15 residues. V gave up 7 bases and J gave up 1 base; unmatched junction bases: 9. CDR1 and CDR2 (germline): WSHSY, SAAADI.

This chain links TRBV25-1 with TRBJ2-2; 12 nucleotides agree with TRBD1. CDR3 length: 17 residues. Looked up from germline, CDR1 is MGHDK and CDR2 is SYGVNS. Trimming at V came to 6 bases and at J to 5 bases, leaving 10 bases not matched to a gene. The DNA for the CDR3 is TGTGCCAGCAGATCCGGGACAGGGGGCTTGGGGACCGGGGAGCTGTTTTTT. Amino acids: CASRSGTGGLGTGELFF.

The V and J genes are TRBV7-3 and TRBJ2-5; tentatively, D is TRBD2 (5 bases). The CDR3 has 16 residues. The V and J ends lost 0 bases and 1 base respectively, with 12 bases between them. Germline V gene sequence: CDR1 SGHTA, CDR2 FQGTGA. CDR3 nucleotide sequence: TGTGCCAGCAGCTTAACGGGCGGGCCTCGCCAAGAGACCCAGTACTTC. As protein: CASSLTGGPRQETQYF.

V gene TRBV10-1 combines with J gene TRBJ1-1; D is unresolved. Germline-derived CDR1 and CDR2 are WNHNN and SYGVQD (reference sequence). V lost 6 bases and J 3 bases, leaving 8 bases between the germline ends. The CDR3 totals 12 residues. The CDR3 reads CASRGDHTEAFF. The DNA of the CDR3 is TGCGCCAGCAGAGGAGATCACACTGAAGCTTTCTTT.

This clone was observed once. V is TRBV4-1 and J is TRBJ2-2, with D possibly being TRBD2 (6 bases). The CDR3 runs to 15 residues. CDR1 is MGHRA, CDR2 YSYEKL, per germline. V gave up 1 base and J gave up 4 bases, with 10 bases separating them. In DNA form, the CDR3 reads TGCGCCAGCAGCCAAGGCGGAGGGGCCACCGGGGAGCTGTTTTTT. Translating gives CASSQGGGATGELFF.

The chain uses TRBV5-1 and TRBJ2-7, with 7 bases matching TRBD1. This CDR3 spans 16 amino acids. The trim removed 4 bases at V and 2 bases at J, leaving 12 bases unmatched. Germline V CDR1 and CDR2: SGHRS, YFSETQ. The CDR3 spells CASSPAPGQYAYEQYF. The CDR3 DNA sequence: TGCGCCAGCAGCCCGGCGCCGGGACAGTATGCCTACGAGCAGTACTTC.

This chain connects TRBV3-1 (or the pseudogene TRBV3-2) to TRBJ1-1, with 7 bases fitting TRBD1. CDR3 length: 14 amino acids. J gave up 11 bases and V 4 bases, and 13 bases lay outside the gene matches. Germline loops: CDR1 LGHDT, CDR2 YNNKEL (reference sequence). CDR3 loop: CASSPGRTQGKAFF. As DNA, the CDR3 is TGTGCCAGCAGCCCTGGGCGCACACAGGGGAAGGCTTTCTTT.

This clone was recorded once. The chain combines TRBV24-1 with TRBJ2-3; 10 bases line up with TRBD2. V lost 6 bases, J lost 8 bases, and 10 bases stayed unmatched. The CDR3 extends over 15 amino acids. CDR1 is KGHDR, CDR2 SFDVKD, per germline. Here the CDR3 DNA reads TGTGCCACCAGTATCCCCGGGACTAGCGCCCGTACGCAGTATTTT. Protein product: CATSIPGTSARTQYF.

V gene TRBV10-3 combines with J gene TRBJ1-5; 7 bases fit TRBD1. CDR1 and CDR2 (germline): ENHRY, SYGVKD. This CDR3 contains 14 residues. Unmatched junction bases numbered 8, after V lost 6 bases and J lost 6 bases. CDR3 DNA: TGTGCCATCAGCCCGGTAGGGACAGTTCAGCCCCAGCATTTT. Translation: CAISPVGTVQPQHF.

The chain has TRBV25-1 and TRBJ2-1; the D gene is possibly TRBD1 (6 bases). The CDR3 runs to 15 residues. With 1 base removed from V and 6 bases from J, the gap between germline ends came to 13 bases. Germline assignment: CDR1 MGHDK and CDR2 SYGVNS. CDR3 region: CASSESGEVSNEQFF. The CDR3 region has the DNA TGTGCCAGCAGTGAATCAGGGGAAGTGAGCAATGAGCAGTTCTTC.

The chain employs TRBV15 and TRBJ2-1, with D possibly matching TRBD2 (5 bases). V lost 4 bases, J lost 3 bases, and 7 bases lay in between. CDR3 length equals 13 residues. Germline V gene data show CDR1 as LNHNV and CDR2 as YYDKDF (reference sequence). CDR3 sequence: CATSKDYYNEQFF. CDR3 nucleotide sequence: TGTGCCACCAGCAAAGACTACTACAATGAGCAGTTCTTC.

J is TRBJ1-2 and V is TRBV30; 8 bases are a match to TRBD1. Germline CDR1 reads GTSNPN; CDR2 reads SVGIG (reference sequence). Trimming took 8 bases from V and 8 from J; bases not matched to a gene: 13. The CDR3 contains 13 residues. In nucleotides, the CDR3 is TGTGCCGGGCATTCAGGGGGCGCGCGGGGCTACACCTTC. Protein product: CAGHSGGARGYTF.

In DNA, the CDR3 is TGTGCCAGCAGCCAGAGGGGGCGCGGGTACCAAGAGACCCAGTACTTC. Its translation is CASSQRGRGYQETQYF. The chain combines TRBV14 with TRBJ2-5; TRBD1 aligns across 7 bases. CDR1 SGHDN and CDR2 FVKESK come from the germline V gene. The CDR3 contains 16 residues. V trimming: 3 bases; J trimming: 0 bases; junction bases outside the gene matches: 7.

V gene TRBV18 combines with J gene TRBJ2-3, with a weak D call TRBD1 (5 bases). The CDR3 has 15 residues. The V gene's germline CDR1 is KGHSH and CDR2 LQKENI. V dropped 4 bases and J dropped 0 bases, with 11 bases sitting between them. The CDR3 region is CASSHFDSSTDTQYF. The CDR3 DNA reads TGTGCCAGCTCACACTTCGACAGCAGCACAGATACGCAGTATTTT.

This rearrangement joins TRBV12-3 or TRBV12-4 to TRBJ1-1; the D is unclear. The CDR3 totals 13 residues. V lost 10 bases to trimming and J lost 3 bases, with 15 bases between them. The CDR3 loop is CATKRLPDTEAFF. The DNA of the CDR3 is TGTGCCACCAAGAGACTCCCGGACACTGAAGCTTTCTTT.

This CDR3 reads CASSHRASYNEQFF. As DNA, the CDR3 is TGTGCCAGCAGCCACAGGGCTTCCTACAATGAGCAGTTCTTC. This chain connects TRBV3-1 (or the pseudogene TRBV3-2) to TRBJ2-1, with D possibly being TRBD1 (5 bases). Germline assignment: CDR1 LGHDT and CDR2 YNNKEL (reference sequence). There are 14 residues in the CDR3. The ends were cut back, 3 bases at V and 1 base at J, with 7 bases in the middle.

This clone was counted a single time. The chain carries TRBV6-5 and TRBJ2-2; no clear D gene. There are 15 residues in the CDR3. The V and J ends lost 5 bases and 3 bases respectively, with 13 bases between them. Germline CDR1 is MNHEY and CDR2 is SVGAGI. The CDR3 coding sequence is TGTGCCAGCAGTCCACCGGGTCGCGACACCGGGGAGCTGTTTTTT. The encoded protein is CASSPPGRDTGELFF.

This clone was picked up a small number of times. The rearrangement links TRBV3-1 (or the pseudogene TRBV3-2) to TRBJ1-6; possible D gene TRBD1, 6 bases. This CDR3 is built from 16 residues. Germline V gives CDR1 LGHDT, CDR2 YNNKEL (reference sequence). The V gene lost 4 bases and the J gene lost 8 bases, with 18 bases spanning the gap. The DNA for the CDR3 is TGTGCCAGCAGCCGCAAGGTTGGAGGGGGGGATTCACCCCTCCACTTT. It yields the protein CASSRKVGGGDSPLHF.

This chain connects TRBV5-1 to TRBJ1-4; tentatively, D is TRBD1 (6 bases). V lost 5 bases to trimming and J lost 2 bases, with 19 bases between them. CDR1 and CDR2 (germline): SGHRS, YFSETQ. The CDR3 has 17 amino acids. This CDR3 reads CASSRTGLEATNEKLFF. DNA of the CDR3: TGCGCCAGCAGTCGAACAGGGTTGGAGGCTACTAATGAAAAACTGTTTTTT. Complete variable domain (other parts from reference TRBV5-1 and TRBJ1-4): KAGVTQTPRYLIKTRGQQVTLSCSPISGHRSVSWYQQTPGQGLQFLFEYFSETQRNKGNFPGRFSGRQFSNSRSEMNVSTLELGDSALYLCASSRTGLEATNEKLFFGSGTQLSVL.

V is TRBV6-6 and J is TRBJ2-7; 13 nucleotides agree with TRBD2. Trimming removed 5 bases from V and 4 bases from J; junction bases left unmatched: 14. The CDR3 covers 18 residues. Germline CDR1 and CDR2: MNHNY and SVGAGI (reference sequence). The CDR3 nucleotides read TGTGCCAGCAGTCCAAGACTAGCGGGGGGTTCGTTGGGGTACGAGCAGTACTTC. This codes for CASSPRLAGGSLGYEQYF.

The V and J genes are TRBV6-5 and TRBJ1-1, with D possibly TRBD1 on 6 matching bases. The CDR3 consists of 15 residues. Trimming pared 6 bases from V and 5 bases from J, leaving 19 bases between. In germline, CDR1 is MNHEY, CDR2 SVGAGI. CDR3 loop: CASSRMGGAYTEAFF. The CDR3 bases are TGTGCCAGCAGCCGCATGGGGGGGGCGTATACTGAAGCTTTCTTT.

This clone was recorded a few times. This chain uses TRBV30 with TRBJ2-5, with D maybe TRBD2 (5 bases). CDR3 length equals 13 residues. The V gene lost 5 bases and the J gene lost 7 bases, with 17 bases spanning the gap. The V gene's germline CDR1 is GTSNPN and CDR2 SVGIG (reference sequence). The CDR3 nucleotides are TGTGCCTGGGCGAGGGTCGGAACACGGACCCAGTACTTC. Protein: CAWARVGTRTQYF.

The V and J genes are TRBV7-8 and TRBJ1-1, with D unresolved. The CDR3 is 13 residues long. The germline gives CDR1 SGHVS, CDR2 FQNEAQ. V was shortened by 0 bases and J by 1 base, with 3 bases between the two germline ends. This chain's CDR3 is CASSLARNTEAFF. The CDR3 bases are TGTGCCAGCAGCTTAGCGAGGAACACTGAAGCTTTCTTT.

This rearrangement joins TRBV5-6 to TRBJ1-5; D might be TRBD1 (5 bases). CDR1 is SGHDT and CDR2 is YYEEEE in the germline V gene. This CDR3 has 14 residues. The V gene lost 4 bases and the J gene lost 1 base, with 9 bases spanning the gap. The DNA for the CDR3 is TGTGCCAGCAGCCTGGGACTGAGCAATCAGCCCCAGCATTTT. Translation: CASSLGLSNQPQHF. Full variable domain (missing parts from reference TRBV5-6 and TRBJ1-5): DAGVTQSPTHLIKTRGQQVTLRCSPKSGHDTVSWYQQALGQGPQFIFQYYEEEERQRGNFPDRFSGHQFPNYSSELNVNALLLGDSALYLCASSLGLSNQPQHFGDGTRLSIL.

The rearrangement links TRBV7-2 to TRBJ2-1, with no clear D. V lost 1 base and J lost 6, with 19 bases in between. The CDR3 length is 17 residues. Germline CDR1 SGHTA, CDR2 FQGNSA. CDR3 in DNA: TGTGCCAGCAGCTTAGGCCCTCTGCGCGGCCGAGGCAATGAGCAGTTCTTC. It is translated as CASSLGPLRGRGNEQFF. Full variable domain (outside the CDR3, taken from reference TRBV7-2 and TRBJ2-1): GAGVSQSPSNKVTEKGKDVELRCDPISGHTALYWYRQSLGQGLEFLIYFQGNSAPDKSGLPSDRFSAERTGGSVSTLTIQRTQQEDSAVYLCASSLGPLRGRGNEQFFGPGTRLTVL.

This CDR3 is CAWSVGPSSWSTGELFF. CDR3 in DNA: TGTGCCTGGAGTGTAGGTCCGAGTAGCTGGAGCACCGGGGAGCTGTTTTTT. The chain carries TRBV30 and TRBJ2-2, with D uncertain. The germline CDR1 and CDR2 sequences are GTSNPN and SVGIG (reference sequence). The CDR3 runs 17 residues. Deletions cut 0 bases from V and 4 bases from J, with 18 bases between.